This T cell receptor beta chain was identified in a study of cytomegalovirus exposure and HLA in healthy donors. Study findings and constraints: Some segments of the V type, notably TRBV6-2 and TRBV6-3, were excluded as indistinguishable. What was likely a sequencing artifact was a cluster of highly shared sequence variants.

The CDR3 consists of 15 residues. The germline gives CDR1 MNHNS, CDR2 SASEGT. The study ran its PCR with 60 Vbeta and 13 Jbeta primers. Original processing methods: Later, an analysis found about 80 million unique TCR beta chains, and 8.5 million to 14 million of these were shared. Profiling relied on immunoSEQ multiplex PCR, and the TCRdb table lists in-frame clones only, not all of them. That table furnishes V, J and clone size, whereas the DNA furnished D and trimming. Seen in this sample are tens of thousands of clones; the ten most common clones hold approximately 2%. Points on this clone: Its target is unknown.

The sequencing input was PBMCs. V is TRBV6-1 and J is TRBJ2-5, with 7 bases that match TRBD1. The J call may be incorrect, as the DNA end agrees better with TRBJ2-7. This TCR was sampled from a woman aged 40-49 years in good health and CMV-seropositive. CDR3 DNA sequence: TGTGCCAGCAGTGAAGAACAGGGGAGCTCCTACGAGCAGTACTTC. The encoded protein is CASSEEQGSSYEQYF.